Listed below are T cell receptor beta chains from one sample, sequenced in a study of immune evolution from preneoplasia to lung adenocarcinoma. Some clones are missing from TCRdb's copy, which holds only in-frame ones; the method was immunoSEQ multiplex PCR. The sample lists thousands of clones, 82% occurring once. The source material was FFPE adjacent normal lung tissue. All receptors come from a person between 70 and 80 years old with lung adenocarcinoma. CDR3s include the opening cysteine and the closing phenylalanine or tryptophan. A D gene is named only where the DNA matches it firmly. Clone size, where shown, is once, few, many, or a class for clones that have expanded.

clone size: .; J gene: TRBJ1-2; V gene: TRBV5-1; D gene: .; CDR3 protein: CASSSGTLERYTF; CDR3 DNA: TGCGCCAGCAGCTCAGGGACGCTCGAACGCTACACCTTC
clone size: .; J gene: TRBJ2-1; V gene: TRBV4-2; D gene: .; CDR3 protein: CASSQDLGIDDEQFF; CDR3 DNA: TGTGCCAGCAGCCAAGATCTCGGGATAGACGATGAGCAGTTCTTC
clone size: .; J gene: TRBJ2-6; V gene: TRBV5-1; D gene: .; CDR3 protein: CASSWGPLRGGANVLTF; CDR3 DNA: TGCGCCAGCAGCTGGGGACCGCTCCGAGGTGGGGCCAACGTCCTGACTTTC
clone size: .; J gene: TRBJ2-5; V gene: TRBV4-1; D gene: TRBD1; CDR3 protein: CASSQIAQGALKTQYF; CDR3 DNA: TGCGCCAGCAGCCAGATAGCCCAGGGGGCTTTGAAGACCCAGTACTTC
clone size: .; J gene: TRBJ2-1; V gene: TRBV5-6; D gene: .; CDR3 protein: CASSFGPPGWQFF; CDR3 DNA: TGTGCCAGCAGCTTTGGACCGCCCGGTTGGCAGTTCTTC
clone size: .; J gene: TRBJ1-5; V gene: TRBV7-9; D gene: .; CDR3 protein: CASSLGGGSPQHF; CDR3 DNA: TGTGCCAGCAGCTTGGGGGGCGGATCGCCCCAGCATTTT
clone size: .; J gene: TRBJ1-1; V gene: TRBV10-2; D gene: .; CDR3 protein: CASSKTGLNTEAFF; CDR3 DNA: TGCGCCAGCAGTAAAACAGGGTTGAACACTGAAGCTTTCTTT
clone size: .; J gene: TRBJ2-1; V gene: TRBV30; D gene: TRBD1; CDR3 protein: CAWSATGGLGDEQFF; CDR3 DNA: TGTGCCTGGAGTGCCACAGGGGGCTTAGGGGATGAGCAGTTCTTC
clone size: large; J gene: TRBJ2-3; V gene: TRBV5-1; D gene: .; CDR3 protein: CASSRNSVSSTDTQYF; CDR3 DNA: TGCGCCAGCAGCAGGAACAGCGTATCTAGCACAGATACGCAGTATTTT
clone size: .; J gene: TRBJ2-7; V gene: TRBV28; D gene: .; CDR3 protein: CASSVSSYEQYF; CDR3 DNA: TGTGCCAGCAGTGTTAGCTCCTACGAGCAGTACTTC
clone size: once; J gene: TRBJ2-5; V gene: TRBV5-4; D gene: .; CDR3 protein: CASSSQDQETQYF; CDR3 DNA: TGTGCCAGCAGTTCTCAGGACCAAGAGACCCAGTACTTC
clone size: .; J gene: TRBJ2-7; V gene: TRBV19; D gene: TRBD2; CDR3 protein: CASSITSGMTVWEQYF; CDR3 DNA: TGTGCCAGTAGTATCACTAGCGGGATGACCGTGTGGGAGCAGTACTTC
clone size: .; J gene: TRBJ2-5; V gene: TRBV11-2; D gene: .; CDR3 protein: CASSWTKPKETQYF; CDR3 DNA: TGTGCCAGCAGCTGGACTAAACCAAAAGAGACCCAGTACTTC
clone size: .; J gene: TRBJ2-5; V gene: TRBV19; D gene: .; CDR3 protein: CASSIGGGEETQYF; CDR3 DNA: TGTGCCAGTAGTATAGGTGGAGGCGAAGAGACCCAGTACTTC
clone size: .; J gene: TRBJ2-5; V gene: TRBV18; D gene: .; CDR3 protein: CASSPPGHPRQETQYF; CDR3 DNA: TGTGCCAGCTCACCACCGGGGCATCCGAGACAAGAGACCCAGTACTTC
clone size: .; J gene: TRBJ2-5; V gene: TRBV19; D gene: .; CDR3 protein: CASSIAGETQYF; CDR3 DNA: TGTGCCAGTAGTATTGCTGGAGAGACCCAGTACTTC
clone size: .; J gene: TRBJ2-5; V gene: TRBV6-6; D gene: TRBD2; CDR3 protein: CASSSGTRDYQETQYF; CDR3 DNA: TGTGCCAGCAGTTCGGGGACTAGGGACTACCAAGAGACCCAGTACTTC
clone size: .; J gene: TRBJ2-7; V gene: TRBV5-6; D gene: TRBD1; CDR3 protein: CASNDRGSGYEQYF; CDR3 DNA: TGTGCCAGCAACGACAGGGGGAGCGGCTACGAGCAGTACTTC
clone size: .; J gene: TRBJ2-2; V gene: TRBV30; D gene: .; CDR3 protein: CAWSAEGRTGELFF; CDR3 DNA: TGTGCCTGGAGTGCGGAGGGGCGCACCGGGGAGCTGTTTTTT
clone size: .; J gene: TRBJ1-4; V gene: TRBV6-1; D gene: TRBD1; CDR3 protein: CASSVGTGVEKLFF; CDR3 DNA: TGTGCCAGCAGTGTCGGGACAGGGGTGGAAAAACTGTTTTTT